These 3 T cell receptor beta chains share one sample of origin, sequenced in a study of CD8+ T cells in alopecia areata. Extracted from the samples, RNA was reverse transcribed into cDNA to serve as the sequencing template. Repertoires were generated with immunoSEQ multiplex PCR, while TCRdb's copy carries only in-frame clones and drops some. Of approximately 190,000 clones detected, 58% appear once; the ten largest clones hold approximately 5.1%. Treatment: oral pan-JAK inhibitor, 5-10 mg twice daily. This sample comprised CD4+ T cells sorted from blood, obtained at week 24, from a patient treated with tofacitinib. The receptors derive from a human donor with alopecia areata.

This clone occurred a few times. This rearrangement joins TRBV4-3 to TRBJ2-1, with 8 positions matching TRBD1. The CDR3 consists of 16 residues. The ends lost 1 base at V and 4 bases at J; junction bases unmatched: 6. Germline values: CDR1 LGHNA, CDR2 YSLEER. The CDR3 DNA reads as TGCGCCAGCAGCCAAGGTGACAGGGGCCCATACAATGAGCAGTTCTTC. Protein: CASSQGDRGPYNEQFF.

This clone occurred once. The chain links TRBV6-6 to TRBJ1-2; 9 bases are a match to TRBD1. Germline trimming cut 8 bases from V and 2 bases from J; bases unmatched to any gene: 3. The CDR3 sequence is 13 residues long. Per the germline V gene, CDR1 is MNHNY and CDR2 is SVGAGI (reference sequence). CDR3 nucleotide sequence: TGTGCCAGCGACGACAGGGGGAACTATGGCTACACCTTC. This codes for CASDDRGNYGYTF.

This clone was picked up a small number of times. J is TRBJ2-5 and V is TRBV29-1; no clear D. The CDR3 runs 13 residues. The germline V and J ends were trimmed by 5 bases and 5 bases, with 15 bases remaining between them. CDR1 SQVTM and CDR2 ANQGSEA come from the germline V gene. CDR3 nucleotide sequence: TGCAGCGTTCAAAAACAGTTAAGGGAGACCCAGTACTTC. Encoded protein: CSVQKQLRETQYF.